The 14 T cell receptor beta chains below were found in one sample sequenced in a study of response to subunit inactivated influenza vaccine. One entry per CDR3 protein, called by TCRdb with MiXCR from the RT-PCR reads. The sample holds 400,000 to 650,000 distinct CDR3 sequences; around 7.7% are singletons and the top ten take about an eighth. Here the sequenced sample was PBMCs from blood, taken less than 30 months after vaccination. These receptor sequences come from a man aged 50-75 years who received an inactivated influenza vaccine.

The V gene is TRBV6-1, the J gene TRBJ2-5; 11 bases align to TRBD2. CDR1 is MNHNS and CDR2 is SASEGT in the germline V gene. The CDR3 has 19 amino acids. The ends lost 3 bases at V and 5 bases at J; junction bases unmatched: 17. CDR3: CASSEGLAGGVLARETQYF. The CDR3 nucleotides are TGTGCCAGCAGTGAGGGTCTAGCGGGGGGTGTCTTGGCCCGCGAGACCCAGTACTTC.

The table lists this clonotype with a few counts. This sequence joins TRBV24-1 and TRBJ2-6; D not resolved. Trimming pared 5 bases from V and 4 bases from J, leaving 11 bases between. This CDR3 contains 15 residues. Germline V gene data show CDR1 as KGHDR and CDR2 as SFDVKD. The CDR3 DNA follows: TGTGCCACCAGTGGAATGCCCATCGGGGCCAACGTCCTGACTTTC. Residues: CATSGMPIGANVLTF.

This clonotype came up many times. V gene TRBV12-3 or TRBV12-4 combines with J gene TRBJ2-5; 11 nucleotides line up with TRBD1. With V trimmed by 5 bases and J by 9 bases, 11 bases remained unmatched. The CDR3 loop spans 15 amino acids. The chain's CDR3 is CASSPPGQGVAAQYF. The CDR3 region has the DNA TGTGCCAGCAGTCCACCGGGACAGGGGGTCGCGGCCCAGTACTTC.

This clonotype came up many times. The CDR3: CASSLKAGGPVGPDTQYF. CDR3 nucleotide sequence: TGTGCCAGCAGCTTAAAAGCGGGGGGGCCCGTTGGCCCAGATACGCAGTATTTT. The chain carries TRBV11-3 and TRBJ2-3; 10 bases agree with TRBD2. In germline, CDR1 is SGHNT, CDR2 YENEEA. CDR3 size: 18 residues. V lost 2 bases and J lost 4; bases outside the gene matches: 12.

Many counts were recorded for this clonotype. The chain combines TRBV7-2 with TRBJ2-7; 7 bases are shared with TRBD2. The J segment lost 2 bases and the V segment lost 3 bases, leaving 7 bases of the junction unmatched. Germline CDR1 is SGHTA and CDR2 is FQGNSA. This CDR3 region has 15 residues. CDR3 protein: CASSFVGGGPYEQYF. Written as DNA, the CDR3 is TGTGCCAGCAGCTTCGTCGGGGGAGGGCCCTACGAGCAGTACTTC.

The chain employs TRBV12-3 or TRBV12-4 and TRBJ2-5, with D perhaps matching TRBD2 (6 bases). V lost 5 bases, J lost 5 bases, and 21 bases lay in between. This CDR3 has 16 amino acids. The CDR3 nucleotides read TGTGCCAGCAGTCCCGGGGGTCTAGCCTGGAGGGAGACCCAGTACTTC. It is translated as CASSPGGLAWRETQYF.

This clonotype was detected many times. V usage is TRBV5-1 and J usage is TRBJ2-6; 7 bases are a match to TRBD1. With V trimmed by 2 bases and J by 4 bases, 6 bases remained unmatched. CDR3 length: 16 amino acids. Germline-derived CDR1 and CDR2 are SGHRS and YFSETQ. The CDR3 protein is CASSLLTGAGANVLTF. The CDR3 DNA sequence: TGCGCCAGCAGCTTACTAACAGGGGCCGGGGCCAACGTCCTGACTTTC.

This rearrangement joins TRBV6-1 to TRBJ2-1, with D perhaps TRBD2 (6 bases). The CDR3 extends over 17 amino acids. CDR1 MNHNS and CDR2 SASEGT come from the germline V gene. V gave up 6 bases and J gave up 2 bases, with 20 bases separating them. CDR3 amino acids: CASSPDFGGSTYNEQFF. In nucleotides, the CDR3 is TGTGCCAGCAGCCCAGACTTTGGAGGGTCCACCTACAATGAGCAGTTCTTC.

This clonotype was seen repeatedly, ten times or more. CDR3 in amino acids: CAIRGTEVSGANVLTF. For the CDR3, the DNA is TGTGCCATCAGAGGGACGGAAGTGTCTGGGGCCAACGTCCTGACTTTC. The rearrangement links TRBV10-3 to TRBJ2-6; D might be TRBD1 or TRBD2, each matching 5 bases. Per the germline V gene, CDR1 is ENHRY and CDR2 is SYGVKD. This CDR3 comprises 16 residues. The ends were cut back, 6 bases at V and 1 base at J, with 13 bases in the middle.

The CDR3 DNA is TGCGCCAGCAGCCCTGGGCCGACAGGGGCAAACACTGAAGCTTTCTTT. Encoded protein: CASSPGPTGANTEAFF. The V call is TRBV5-1, the J call TRBJ1-1; TRBD1 aligns across 8 bases. Trimming cost V 4 bases and J 2 bases; bases outside gene matches: 10. Germline V gene lookup returns CDR1 SGHRS and CDR2 YFSETQ. There are 16 residues in the CDR3.

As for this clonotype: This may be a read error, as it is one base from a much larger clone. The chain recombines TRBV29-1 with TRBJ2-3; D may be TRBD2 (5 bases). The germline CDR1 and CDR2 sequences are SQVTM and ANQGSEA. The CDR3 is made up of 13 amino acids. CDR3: CSVGGSFTYTQYF. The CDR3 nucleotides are TGCAGCGTCGGCGGGTCTTTCACATATACGCAGTATTTT.

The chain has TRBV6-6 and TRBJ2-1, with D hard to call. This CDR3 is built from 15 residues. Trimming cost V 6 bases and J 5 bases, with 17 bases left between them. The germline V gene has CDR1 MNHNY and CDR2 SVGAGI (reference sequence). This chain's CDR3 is CASRPLGVGNNEQFF. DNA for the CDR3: TGTGCCAGCAGACCACTGGGTGTCGGTAACAATGAGCAGTTCTTC.

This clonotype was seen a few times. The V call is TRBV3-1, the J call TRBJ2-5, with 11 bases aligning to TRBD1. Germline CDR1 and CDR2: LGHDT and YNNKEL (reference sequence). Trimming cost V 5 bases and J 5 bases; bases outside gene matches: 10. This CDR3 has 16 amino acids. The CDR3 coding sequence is TGTGCCAGCAGCAACCGGGACAGGGGGAGGCGCGAGACCCAGTACTTC. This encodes CASSNRDRGRRETQYF.

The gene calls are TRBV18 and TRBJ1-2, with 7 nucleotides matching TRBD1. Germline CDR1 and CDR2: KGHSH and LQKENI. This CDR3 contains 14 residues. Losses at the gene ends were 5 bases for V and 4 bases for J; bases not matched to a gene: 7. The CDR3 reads CASSIDRDGYGYTF. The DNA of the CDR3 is TGTGCCAGCTCAATCGACAGGGATGGCTATGGCTACACCTTC.